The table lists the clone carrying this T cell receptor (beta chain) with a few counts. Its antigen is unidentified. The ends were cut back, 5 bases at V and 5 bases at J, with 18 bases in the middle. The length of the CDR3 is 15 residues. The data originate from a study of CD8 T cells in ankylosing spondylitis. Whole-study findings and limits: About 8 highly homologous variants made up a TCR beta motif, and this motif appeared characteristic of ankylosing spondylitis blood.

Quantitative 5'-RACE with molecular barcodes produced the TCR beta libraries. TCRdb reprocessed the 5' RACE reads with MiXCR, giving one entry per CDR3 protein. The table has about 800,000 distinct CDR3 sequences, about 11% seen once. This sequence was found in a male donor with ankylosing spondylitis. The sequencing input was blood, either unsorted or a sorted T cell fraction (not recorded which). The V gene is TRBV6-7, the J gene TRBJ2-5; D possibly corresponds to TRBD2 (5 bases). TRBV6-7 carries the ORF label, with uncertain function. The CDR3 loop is CASSTPEDLRETQYF. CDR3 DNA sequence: TGTGCCAGCAGTACCCCGGAGGATCTCCGGGAGACCCAGTACTTC.